The 29 T cell receptor beta chains given below trace back to one sample, sequenced in a study of technical replicates of blood from a handful of donors (TCRdb year 2017). Receptor libraries were prepared by the immunoSEQ multiplex PCR assay. The source is immuneACCESS, and TCRdb retained only in-frame sequences with V and J called. Part of the clones is not carried over; for the studies checked, unresolved V genes explain less than half of this, and the remainder is unexplained. In all, the sample holds under 100,000 clones, and around 96% of those were seen once. The top ten clonotypes cover approximately 0.32% of the sample. The specimen was T cells isolated from PBMCs. These receptors all come from a human donor in good health.

This chain links TRBV13 with TRBJ2-2; TRBD2 matches 13 bases. The CDR3 is 20 amino acids. V gave up 4 bases and J gave up 1 base; unmatched junction bases: 12. Germline V gene sequence: CDR1 PRHDT, CDR2 FYEKMQ (reference sequence). DNA of the CDR3: TGTGCCAGCAGCTCCTTACGTCGACTAGCGGGAGGTCTGAACACCGGGGAGCTGTTTTTT. Its protein product is CASSSLRRLAGGLNTGELFF.

The rearrangement uses TRBV28 and TRBJ1-2; D gene ambiguous. Trimming took 7 bases from V and 2 from J, leaving 17 bases between them. Germline values: CDR1 MDHEN, CDR2 SYDVKM. The CDR3 consists of 15 residues. CDR3 residues: CASMGAGGPNYGYTF. The CDR3 nucleotides read TGTGCCAGCATGGGCGCGGGAGGTCCCAACTATGGCTACACCTTC.

The J gene is TRBJ2-1, the V gene TRBV5-1, with 10 nucleotides matching TRBD2. V was pared by 4 bases and J by 6 bases, with 7 bases of the junction left unmatched. CDR3 length: 15 residues. Germline lookup yields CDR1 SGHRS and CDR2 YFSETQ. CDR3 nucleotides: TGCGCCAGCAGCCTCCTAGCGGGAGATGCCAATGAGCAGTTCTTC. This translates into CASSLLAGDANEQFF.

This chain uses TRBV2 with TRBJ1-5; 8 bases fit TRBD1. The ends lost 8 bases at V and 4 bases at J; junction bases unmatched: 10. CDR1 and CDR2 from the germline V gene are SNHLY and FYNNEI. The CDR3 is 15 residues long. The CDR3 nucleotides are TGTGCCAGCGCCCCGGAGGGACAGGCAAATCAGCCCCAGCATTTT. Its protein product is CASAPEGQANQPQHF. Together with reference TRBV2 and TRBJ1-5, the CDR3 gives the full variable domain: EPEVTQTPSHQVTQMGQEVILRCVPISNHLYFYWYRQILGQKVEFLVSFYNNEISEKSEIFDDQFSVERPDGSNFTLKIRSTKLEDSAMYFCASAPEGQANQPQHFGDGTRLSIL.

The J gene is TRBJ1-1, the V gene TRBV4-3, with a weak D call TRBD1 (5 bases). The germline V and J ends were trimmed by 0 bases and 6 bases, with 20 bases remaining between them. The CDR3 contains 17 residues. CDR1 is LGHNA, CDR2 YSLEER, per germline. CDR3 sequence reads: CASSQDGIGGAYPEAFF. For the CDR3, the DNA is TGCGCCAGCAGCCAAGATGGTATCGGAGGGGCCTACCCTGAAGCTTTCTTT.

The gene calls are TRBV5-5 and TRBJ1-1; D is uncertain. Germline lookup yields CDR1 SGHKS and CDR2 YYEKEE (reference sequence). Trimming took off 3 bases at V and 4 bases at J, with 13 bases between the two ends. The CDR3 has 14 residues. CDR3 coding DNA: TGTGCCAGCAGCTACCTATCAGGATCCACTGAAGCTTTCTTT. Encoded protein: CASSYLSGSTEAFF. Together with reference TRBV5-5 and TRBJ1-1, the CDR3 gives the full variable domain: DAGVTQSPTHLIKTRGQQVTLRCSPISGHKSVSWYQQVLGQGPQFIFQYYEKEERGRGNFPDRFSARQFPNYSSELNVNALLLGDSALYLCASSYLSGSTEAFFGQGTRLTVV.

V is TRBV9 and J is TRBJ2-1; tentative D call: TRBD2 (6 bases). The CDR3 is 15 amino acids. The germline CDR1 and CDR2 sequences are SGDLS and YYNGEE. The ends were cut back, 3 bases at V and 6 bases at J, with 16 bases in the middle. CDR3 bases: TGTGCCAGCAGCGGGGCTACGACTAGACCCAATGAGCAGTTCTTC. This translates into CASSGATTRPNEQFF.

The chain couples TRBV4-1 to TRBJ2-1, with 7 bases lining up with TRBD2. The J segment lost 2 bases and the V segment lost 0 bases, leaving 7 bases of the junction unmatched. The CDR3 extends over 17 amino acids. Germline values: CDR1 MGHRA, CDR2 YSYEKL. CDR3 DNA: TGCGCCAGCAGCCAAGATGAGGGTGGGAGGGCCTACAATGAGCAGTTCTTC. This codes for CASSQDEGGRAYNEQFF.

The chain carries TRBV30 and TRBJ1-4; D is unresolved. V gave up 0 bases and J gave up 2 bases, with 10 bases separating them. This CDR3 contains 15 residues. Germline V lookup: CDR1 GTSNPN, CDR2 SVGIG (reference sequence). The CDR3 bases are TGTGCCTGGAGTGTAAACGTACAGACTAATGAAAAACTGTTTTTT. This gives the protein CAWSVNVQTNEKLFF.

The chain combines TRBV7-8 with TRBJ1-4, with a weak D call TRBD1 (5 bases). CDR1 and CDR2 (germline): SGHVS, FQNEAQ. Trimming cost V 1 base and J 8 bases, with 17 bases left between them. The length of the CDR3 is 16 residues. The DNA for the CDR3 is TGTGCCAGCAGCTTAGGTGGTGGGGCCGTGCGAGAAAAACTGTTTTTT. Its protein is CASSLGGGAVREKLFF.

V and J are TRBV2 and TRBJ2-2; 12 bases agree with TRBD2. J lost 5 bases, V lost 8 bases, and 3 bases had no gene match. CDR3 size: 14 residues. Germline V gene sequence: CDR1 SNHLY, CDR2 FYNNEI. CDR3 sequence: CASGLAGRTGELFF. As DNA, the CDR3 is TGTGCCAGCGGACTAGCGGGACGTACCGGGGAGCTGTTTTTT.

The chain recombines TRBV5-1 with TRBJ2-3; D is uncertain. Germline assignment: CDR1 SGHRS and CDR2 YFSETQ. The CDR3 is 15 amino acids. Trimming took 0 bases from V and 0 from J, leaving 8 bases between them. The CDR3 nucleotides read TGCGCCAGCAGCTTGGGAGATACTAGCACAGATACGCAGTATTTT. This translates into CASSLGDTSTDTQYF.

This sequence joins TRBV13 and TRBJ2-7; no firm D call. Germline CDR1 PRHDT, CDR2 FYEKMQ (reference sequence). The germline V and J ends were trimmed by 3 bases and 4 bases, with 10 bases remaining between them. The CDR3 runs 13 residues. Here the CDR3 reads CASSLGSDYEQYF. As DNA, the CDR3 is TGTGCCAGCAGCTTGGGCTCCGATTACGAGCAGTACTTC.

V gene TRBV7-6 combines with J gene TRBJ2-5, with TRBD1 as a possible D gene (6 bases). CDR1 and CDR2 from the germline V gene are SGHVS and FNYEAQ. Trimming shortened V by 7 bases and J by 4 bases, and 22 bases separated the two germline ends. This CDR3 contains 16 residues. The chain's CDR3 is CASNPYPHRELETQYF. As DNA, the CDR3 is TGTGCCAGCAACCCCTATCCCCACAGGGAGTTAGAGACCCAGTACTTC.

The chain recombines TRBV27 with TRBJ2-1; 9 positions match TRBD1. CDR3 length: 16 residues. The germline CDR1 and CDR2 sequences are MNHEY and SMNVEV (reference sequence). V lost 4 bases to trimming and J lost 6 bases; unmatched junction nucleotides: 10. The CDR3 coding sequence is TGTGCCAGCAGTTCATCCCCCGGGACAGGGTTCAATGAGCAGTTCTTC. This encodes CASSSSPGTGFNEQFF.

V is TRBV7-9 and J is TRBJ1-2, with no clear D. V lost 0 bases and J 2 bases, leaving 7 bases between the germline ends. The CDR3 is made up of 14 amino acids. Germline values: CDR1 SEHNR, CDR2 FQNEAQ (reference sequence). The CDR3 loop is CASSLADGNYGYTF. CDR3 DNA sequence: TGTGCCAGCAGCTTAGCTGACGGGAACTATGGCTACACCTTC.

The chain couples TRBV7-3 to TRBJ2-1; TRBD1 is a possible D gene (7 bases). The CDR3 consists of 16 residues. Trimming took off 5 bases at V and 9 bases at J, with 23 bases between the two ends. The germline V gene has CDR1 SGHTA and CDR2 FQGTGA. The CDR3 loop is CASSQRGTTGTGEQFF. In DNA, the CDR3 is TGTGCCAGCAGCCAAAGGGGAACGACAGGGACTGGTGAGCAGTTCTTC.

The chain carries TRBV7-2 and TRBJ2-5; D unresolved. The CDR3 length is 13 residues. The ends were cut back, 5 bases at V and 7 bases at J, with 14 bases in the middle. CDR1 and CDR2 (germline): SGHTA, FQGNSA. Here the CDR3 reads CASSQILRGTQYF. The CDR3 bases are TGTGCCAGCAGCCAAATTCTTCGAGGGACCCAGTACTTC.

The CDR3 protein is CASSTGVNQPQHF. In DNA form, the CDR3 reads TGTGCCAGTAGTACGGGGGTCAATCAGCCCCAGCATTTT. This chain joins TRBV19 and TRBJ1-5; D is possibly TRBD1 (5 bases). The CDR3 is 13 residues long. Trimming pared 4 bases from V and 3 bases from J, leaving 7 bases between. Germline loops: CDR1 LNHDA, CDR2 SQIVND (reference sequence).

The V and J genes are TRBV7-9 and TRBJ2-5; tentatively, D is TRBD1 (6 bases). V was shortened by 4 bases and J by 5 bases, with 14 bases between the two germline ends. This CDR3 has 14 residues. CDR1 and CDR2 from the germline V gene are SEHNR and FQNEAQ (reference sequence). The CDR3 DNA sequence: TGTGCCAGCAGCTCGCCCGGGACAAGGGAGACCCAGTACTTC. Protein sequence: CASSSPGTRETQYF.

The chain has TRBV5-6 and TRBJ1-2; 8 bases match TRBD1. CDR1 is SGHDT and CDR2 is YYEEEE in the germline V gene. The J segment lost 7 bases and the V segment lost 4 bases, leaving 15 bases of the junction unmatched. This CDR3 has 16 residues. CDR3 amino acids: CASSRRTGTRSSGYTF. The CDR3, as DNA: TGTGCCAGCAGCAGACGGACAGGGACGCGATCAAGTGGCTACACCTTC.

The J gene is TRBJ2-7, the V gene TRBV25-1; 10 bases align to TRBD2. Per the germline V gene, CDR1 is MGHDK and CDR2 is SYGVNS. The V gene end was trimmed by 3 bases and the J gene end by 7 bases; junction bases not matched to a gene: 6. CDR3 length equals 14 residues. The CDR3 sequence: CASSEPGLAVEQYF. In DNA form, the CDR3 reads TGTGCCAGCAGTGAGCCCGGACTAGCGGTTGAGCAGTACTTC.

This rearrangement joins TRBV28 to TRBJ2-1, with TRBD2 as a possible D gene (5 bases). Germline V lookup: CDR1 MDHEN, CDR2 SYDVKM. The V end was cut by 5 bases, the J end by 7 bases, with 21 bases between. This CDR3 contains 16 residues. CDR3 loop: CASSHQSEGAGNEQFF. In DNA, the CDR3 is TGTGCCAGCAGTCATCAATCAGAGGGAGCTGGGAATGAGCAGTTCTTC.

The chain combines TRBV4-1 with TRBJ2-5; D remains ambiguous. Trimming pared 1 base from V and 5 bases from J, leaving 8 bases between. The CDR3 is made up of 13 amino acids. Germline V gives CDR1 MGHRA, CDR2 YSYEKL. CDR3 DNA sequence: TGCGCCAGCAGCCAAGCTCTGGGCGAGACCCAGTACTTC. Its translation: CASSQALGETQYF.

The rearrangement links TRBV6-5 to TRBJ1-2, with D possibly matching TRBD1 (5 bases). Germline V CDR1 and CDR2: MNHEY, SVGAGI. There are 15 residues in the CDR3. Deletions cut 2 bases from V and 8 bases from J, with 18 bases between. The CDR3, as DNA: TGTGCCAGCAGTTACGCGAGGCAGGGCCGACGCGGCTACACCTTC. Protein: CASSYARQGRRGYTF.

The V gene is TRBV7-8, the J gene TRBJ2-1, with no clear D. CDR1 SGHVS and CDR2 FQNEAQ come from the germline V gene. There are 15 residues in the CDR3. V shed 0 bases and J shed 1 base, with 7 bases lying between them. The CDR3: CASSLAEFSYNEQFF. For the CDR3, the DNA is TGTGCCAGCAGCTTAGCGGAGTTTTCCTACAATGAGCAGTTCTTC.

The genes are TRBV13 and TRBJ2-2, with TRBD2 identical over 7 bases. Germline V lookup: CDR1 PRHDT, CDR2 FYEKMQ (reference sequence). V shed 5 bases, J shed 4 bases, and the junction held 10 bases outside the gene matches. The CDR3 consists of 16 residues. CDR3 residues: CASSEGGDYITGELFF. In nucleotides, the CDR3 is TGTGCCAGCAGCGAGGGAGGGGACTACATCACCGGGGAGCTGTTTTTT. Full variable domain (missing parts from reference TRBV13 and TRBJ2-2): AAGVIQSPRHLIKEKRETATLKCYPIPRHDTVYWYQQGPGQDPQFLISFYEKMQSDKGSIPDRFSAQQFSDYHSELNMSSLELGDSALYFCASSEGGDYITGELFFGEGSRLTVL.

The V and J genes are TRBV5-1 and TRBJ2-3; D is perhaps TRBD2 (6 bases). V lost 6 bases, J lost 1 base, and 9 bases lay in between. CDR3 size: 13 residues. Germline lookup yields CDR1 SGHRS and CDR2 YFSETQ. The CDR3 sequence: CASMIAGTDTQYF. The CDR3 nucleotides are TGCGCCAGCATGATAGCGGGCACAGATACGCAGTATTTT. The whole variable domain, filled in from reference TRBV5-1 and TRBJ2-3, reads KAGVTQTPRYLIKTRGQQVTLSCSPISGHRSVSWYQQTPGQGLQFLFEYFSETQRNKGNFPGRFSGRQFSNSRSEMNVSTLELGDSALYLCASMIAGTDTQYFGPGTRLTVL.

The rearrangement links TRBV7-8 to TRBJ2-7; no definite D call. V lost 8 bases and J 3 bases, leaving 11 bases between the germline ends. This CDR3 is built from 12 residues. CDR1 is SGHVS and CDR2 is FQNEAQ in the germline V gene. The CDR3 loop is CASGDGHYEQYF. The CDR3 DNA sequence: TGTGCCAGCGGAGACGGCCACTACGAGCAGTACTTC.